Below, 16 T cell receptor beta chains from the same sample are listed, as sequenced in a study. TCRdb reprocessed the RT-PCR reads via MiXCR and lists one record per CDR3 protein. Counted here are about 700,000 distinct CDR3 sequences, approximately 15% occurring once; the ten biggest clones make up roughly 3.6%. Sequenced: memory CD4+ T cells from blood. The receptors come from a female donor in good health, serving as a healthy control.

The chain carries TRBV19 and TRBJ1-1, with D hard to call. Germline V gives CDR1 LNHDA, CDR2 SQIVND (reference sequence). The length of the CDR3 is 13 residues. V was shortened by 7 bases and J by 1 base, with 10 bases between the two germline ends. CDR3 amino acids: CASTTDWNTEAFF. DNA for the CDR3: TGTGCCAGTACCACGGACTGGAACACTGAAGCTTTCTTT.

This clonotype was seen more than once but under ten times. V and J are TRBV5-1 and TRBJ1-3, with D possibly TRBD1 on 5 matching bases. In germline, CDR1 is SGHRS, CDR2 YFSETQ. V shed 4 bases and J shed 0 bases, with 14 bases lying between them. CDR3 length equals 16 residues. CDR3 sequence: CASSGDGYNSGNTIYF. CDR3 DNA sequence: TGCGCCAGCAGCGGGGACGGTTATAACTCTGGAAACACCATATATTTT.

This clonotype was seen at least ten times. V and J are TRBV6-4 and TRBJ1-2; no firm D call. CDR1 MRHNA and CDR2 SNTAGT come from the germline V gene. V dropped 7 bases and J dropped 1 base, with 16 bases sitting between them. The CDR3 spans 15 residues. Here the CDR3 reads CASTYLEYDNYGYTF. For the CDR3, the DNA is TGTGCCAGCACCTACTTAGAGTACGATAACTATGGCTACACCTTC.

The sample holds many counts of this clonotype. V and J are TRBV29-1 and TRBJ2-1; a possible D gene is TRBD1 (8 bases). CDR1 and CDR2 from the germline V gene are SQVTM and ANQGSEA. V was pared by 7 bases and J by 0 bases, with 16 bases between. This CDR3 is 15 amino acids long. CDR3 loop: CSGQGTMSSYNEQFF. DNA of the CDR3: TGCAGCGGACAGGGGACTATGAGCTCCTACAATGAGCAGTTCTTC.

This chain uses TRBV5-1 with TRBJ1-5; perhaps TRBD1 as D (6 bases). Germline V gene data show CDR1 as SGHRS and CDR2 as YFSETQ. The CDR3 totals 14 residues. The V gene lost 4 bases and the J gene lost 4 bases, with 12 bases spanning the gap. The CDR3 DNA follows: TGCGCCAGCAGCCCCACACAGGGAAATCAGCCCCAGCATTTT. This translates into CASSPTQGNQPQHF.

This clonotype was seen a few times. The rearrangement joins TRBV7-6 to TRBJ1-1; D might be TRBD1 (5 bases). Germline CDR1 reads SGHVS; CDR2 reads FNYEAQ. CDR3 length: 14 amino acids. The V gene lost 4 bases and the J gene lost 0 bases, with 9 bases spanning the gap. The CDR3, as DNA: TGTGCCAGCAGCTCCATGGGGGTGAACACTGAAGCTTTCTTT. Protein product: CASSSMGVNTEAFF.

This clonotype was seen repeatedly, ten times or more. CDR3 DNA sequence: TGCGCCAGCAGCCCGTCGGGACAGCTCAACACCGGGGAGCTGTTTTTT. Its translation: CASSPSGQLNTGELFF. The V gene is TRBV5-1, the J gene TRBJ2-2, with TRBD1 matching 7 bases. The V segment lost 4 bases and the J segment 2 bases; nucleotides outside the gene matches: 8. Germline CDR1 is SGHRS and CDR2 is YFSETQ. The CDR3 sequence is 16 residues long.

The chain joins TRBV27 to TRBJ2-2, with D perhaps TRBD2 (6 bases). Trimming took 5 bases from V and 4 from J, leaving 17 bases between them. The CDR3 length is 16 residues. Germline-derived CDR1 and CDR2 are MNHEY and SMNVEV (reference sequence). The CDR3 sequence: CASSPTRAGFTGELFF. In nucleotides, the CDR3 is TGTGCCAGCAGTCCAACCCGTGCGGGGTTCACCGGGGAGCTGTTTTTT.

The sample holds a few counts of this clonotype. The rearrangement joins TRBV5-1 to TRBJ2-7; D is perhaps TRBD1 (7 bases). Trimming took off 4 bases at V and 2 bases at J, with 16 bases between the two ends. Germline CDR1 is SGHRS and CDR2 is YFSETQ. CDR3 size: 15 residues. The CDR3 nucleotides are TGCGCCAGCAGCACGCAGGGGGGTCAAACCTACGAGCAGTACTTC. Its translation is CASSTQGGQTYEQYF.

This clonotype was recorded many times. The V and J genes are TRBV10-3 and TRBJ1-2; D not certain. Trimming took off 0 bases at V and 2 bases at J, with 4 bases between the two ends. CDR3 length: 13 amino acids. CDR1 and CDR2 from the germline V gene are ENHRY and SYGVKD. The CDR3 reads CAISESGNYGYTF. CDR3 in DNA: TGTGCCATCAGTGAGTCGGGGAACTATGGCTACACCTTC.

The DNA of the CDR3 is TGTGCCAGCAGCTACCGGACTAGCGAACCCCAAACAGCCTACGAGCAGTACTTC. It is translated as CASSYRTSEPQTAYEQYF. V usage is TRBV7-2 and J usage is TRBJ2-7; 9 nucleotides line up with TRBD2. CDR1 is SGHTA and CDR2 is FQGNSA in the germline V gene. J gave up 2 bases and V 4 bases, and 15 bases lay outside the gene matches. The CDR3 totals 18 residues. Full variable domain (remainder filled in from reference TRBV7-2 and TRBJ2-7): GAGVSQSPSNKVTEKGKDVELRCDPISGHTALYWYRQSLGQGLEFLIYFQGNSAPDKSGLPSDRFSAERTGGSVSTLTIQRTQQEDSAVYLCASSYRTSEPQTAYEQYFGPGTRLTVT.

This clonotype was seen only a few times. CDR3 sequence: CASSTAGAYEQYF. The CDR3 nucleotides are TGTGCCAGCTCAACAGCGGGGGCCTACGAGCAGTACTTC. The rearrangement uses TRBV18 and TRBJ2-7; 8 bases are a match to TRBD2. V gave up 5 bases and J gave up 2 bases; unmatched junction bases: 2. Germline V lookup: CDR1 KGHSH, CDR2 LQKENI. This CDR3 spans 13 amino acids.

The chain links TRBV30 to TRBJ2-7, with D perhaps matching TRBD2 (6 bases). The CDR3 is made up of 14 amino acids. CDR1 is GTSNPN and CDR2 is SVGIG in the germline V gene (reference sequence). Trimming left V 2 bases short and J 1 base short, with 12 bases between. CDR3 in DNA: TGTGCCTGGAGTAAGCGCGGGATTTCCTACGAGCAGTACTTC. The encoded protein is CAWSKRGISYEQYF.

This clonotype has ten or more counts. The J gene is TRBJ1-4, the V gene TRBV7-9, with D perhaps TRBD1 (6 bases). The V end lost 5 bases, the J end lost 6 bases, and 10 bases lay between the germline ends. This CDR3 region has 13 residues. CDR1 and CDR2 (germline): SEHNR, FQNEAQ (reference sequence). CDR3 DNA sequence: TGTGCCAGCAGCCGGGACAACCATGAAAAACTGTTTTTT. As protein: CASSRDNHEKLFF.

This clonotype was counted ten times or more. This chain uses TRBV24-1 with TRBJ1-1, with 7 bases matching TRBD1. The CDR3 is made up of 15 amino acids. The trim removed 4 bases at V and 1 base at J, leaving 5 bases unmatched. Germline assignment: CDR1 KGHDR and CDR2 SFDVKD. The CDR3: CATSEGGRGNTEAFF. CDR3 in DNA: TGTGCCACCAGTGAAGGGGGCAGGGGGAACACTGAAGCTTTCTTT.

This chain uses TRBV20-1 with TRBJ2-4, with D perhaps given as TRBD1 or TRBD2 (5 bases each). The V and J ends lost 0 bases and 7 bases respectively, with 13 bases between them. Germline assignment: CDR1 DFQATT and CDR2 SNEGSKA (reference sequence). The CDR3 loop spans 14 amino acids. CDR3: CSARDWDPKNIQYF. As DNA, the CDR3 is TGCAGTGCTAGAGATTGGGACCCTAAGAACATTCAGTACTTC.